This is a list of T cell receptor beta chains from one sample in a study of cytomegalovirus exposure and HLA in healthy donors. Here immunoSEQ multiplex PCR was the method, and the copy in TCRdb shows in-frame clones only, minus some. The repertoire includes about 130,000 clones, roughly nine tenths of them detected once, and 1% to 1.5% sits in the top ten. The sample taken for sequencing was PBMCs. The receptors here all came from a young woman in good health and CMV-seronegative. The CDR3 runs from the conserved cysteine through the conserved F or W. Each record gives: V gene, CDR3 length, D gene, clone size, J gene, CDR3 protein, CDR3 DNA. A D gene is named only where the DNA matches it firmly. Size is stated for part of the rows, as once, few or many counts, or as a class when the clone is expanded.

TRBV15,17,NA,NA,TRBJ1-1,CATSGGSGSLRRAEAFF,TGTGCCACCAGCGGAGGTAGCGGTTCGCTCCGTAGGGCTGAAGCTTTCTTT
TRBV11-3,16,NA,NA,TRBJ1-2,CASSSIYAGRERGYTF,TGTGCCAGCAGCTCCATCTATGCAGGCCGGGAAAGAGGCTACACCTTC
TRBV7-3,16,TRBD2,NA,TRBJ2-1,CASSSTSGSSYNEQFF,TGTGCCAGCAGCTCGACTAGCGGAAGCTCCTACAATGAGCAGTTCTTC
TRBV12-5,15,TRBD1,NA,TRBJ1-2,CASGPDPDREGGYTF,TGTGCTAGTGGCCCAGATCCGGACAGGGAAGGCGGCTACACCTTC
TRBV12-5,16,NA,NA,TRBJ1-2,CASGLEGLSTEYGYTF,TGTGCTAGTGGTTTGGAGGGACTCAGTACGGAGTATGGCTACACCTTC
TRBV28,14,NA,NA,TRBJ1-1,CASSFDSLNTEAFF,TGTGCCAGCAGTTTCGACAGTTTGAACACTGAAGCTTTCTTT
TRBV6-5,15,TRBD1,NA,TRBJ1-5,CASSPQGSIHQPQHF,TGTGCCAGCAGTCCACAGGGGTCGATCCATCAGCCCCAGCATTTT
TRBV5-6,11,NA,NA,TRBJ1-4,CASSARRVLVF,TGTGCCAGCTCCGCGCGTCGGGTTTTAGTTTTT
TRBV29-1,13,NA,NA,TRBJ1-1,CSVQGSLNTEAFF,TGCAGCGTTCAGGGGAGCTTGAACACTGAAGCTTTCTTT
TRBV18,15,NA,NA,TRBJ1-1,CASSPDAGGVTEAFF,TGTGCCAGCTCACCAGATGCCGGCGGGGTCACTGAAGCTTTCTTT
TRBV7-9,15,TRBD2,NA,TRBJ2-7,CASSQVAGDLYEQYF,TGTGCCAGCAGTCAAGTAGCGGGGGACCTGTACGAGCAGTACTTC
TRBV27,16,NA,NA,TRBJ1-1,CASSPLTGLGNTEAFF,TGTGCCAGCAGTCCGTTGACGGGACTGGGGAACACTGAAGCTTTCTTT
TRBV9,14,NA,NA,TRBJ2-1,CASSEGGVLDEQFF,TGTGCCAGCAGCGAGGGGGGGGTCCTCGATGAGCAGTTCTTC
TRBV5-6,12,NA,NA,TRBJ1-5,CASSVGGQPQHF,TGTGCCAGCAGCGTAGGGGGTCAGCCCCAGCATTTT
TRBV6-1,15,NA,NA,TRBJ1-4,CASSVGTRAGEKLFF,TGTGCCAGCAGTGTGGGGACACGAGCGGGGGAAAAACTGTTTTTT
TRBV6-1,15,NA,NA,TRBJ1-4,CASSRTLATNEKLFF,TGTGCCAGCAGTCGGACACTTGCAACTAATGAAAAACTGTTTTTT
TRBV6-5,15,NA,NA,TRBJ2-6,CASSPVSSGANVLTF,TGTGCCAGCAGTCCCGTGAGTTCTGGGGCCAACGTCCTGACTTTC
TRBV9,12,NA,NA,TRBJ2-3,CASSVAGDTQYF,TGTGCCAGCAGCGTAGCAGGGGATACGCAGTATTTT
TRBV19,15,NA,NA,TRBJ2-5,CASSIAAGGMETQYF,TGTGCCAGTAGTATAGCGGCAGGGGGGATGGAGACCCAGTACTTC
TRBV5-1,14,NA,NA,TRBJ2-1,CASSLEGADNEQFF,TGCGCCAGCAGCTTGGAGGGAGCAGACAATGAGCAGTTCTTC
TRBV19,12,NA,once,TRBJ1-5,CASSSFNQPQHF,TGTGCCAGTAGTTCCTTCAATCAGCCCCAGCATTTT
TRBV27,16,TRBD1,NA,TRBJ1-4,CASSSDTTGGYEKLFF,TGTGCCAGCAGTTCGGACACGACAGGGGGGTATGAAAAACTGTTTTTT
TRBV6-6,14,NA,NA,TRBJ2-2,CASSYLQLTGELFF,TGTGCCAGCAGTTACCTCCAGTTAACCGGGGAGCTGTTTTTT
TRBV21-1,16,NA,NA,TRBJ2-1,CASSKAKGTGGNEQFF,TGTGCCAGCAGCAAGGCCAAGGGGACAGGGGGTAATGAGCAGTTCTTC
TRBV7-9,14,TRBD2,few,TRBJ2-7,CASSLGLAGDEQYF,TGTGCCAGCAGCTTGGGACTAGCGGGGGACGAGCAGTACTTC
TRBV7-3,17,TRBD1,NA,TRBJ1-2,CASSLYPPGQGADGYTF,TGTGCCAGCAGCTTATATCCCCCGGGGCAGGGGGCTGATGGCTACACCTTC
TRBV13,12,NA,NA,TRBJ2-1,CASSARINEQFF,TGTGCCAGCAGCGCTAGGATCAATGAGCAGTTCTTC
TRBV9,14,NA,NA,TRBJ2-2,CASSEQGRPGELFF,TGTGCCAGCAGCGAACAGGGGAGGCCCGGGGAGCTGTTTTTT
TRBV6-9,13,NA,many,TRBJ1-2,CASSYGMLWGYTF,TGTGCCAGCAGCTACGGTATGTTATGGGGCTACACCTTC
TRBV28,13,NA,NA,TRBJ1-1,CASRRTGNTEAFF,TGTGCCAGCAGGCGGACTGGGAACACTGAAGCTTTCTTT
TRBV4-1,18,TRBD2,NA,TRBJ2-3,CASSQDQSRTSGVDTQYF,TGCGCCAGCAGCCAAGATCAGTCCCGGACTAGCGGGGTAGATACGCAGTATTTT
TRBV11-3,14,TRBD2,NA,TRBJ2-1,CASSLSGGYNEQFF,TGTGCCAGCAGCTTATCGGGGGGGTACAATGAGCAGTTCTTC
TRBV5-1,15,TRBD1,NA,TRBJ2-5,CASSGTGGDGGTQYF,TGCGCCAGCAGCGGGACAGGGGGGGATGGCGGAACCCAGTACTTC
TRBV5-8,16,TRBD1,NA,TRBJ1-5,CASSSYWTGGFEPQHF,TGTGCCAGCAGCTCGTATTGGACAGGGGGATTTGAGCCCCAGCATTTT
TRBV7-9,16,TRBD1,NA,TRBJ1-3,CASSIPTGKTGNTIYF,TGTGCCAGCAGCATACCGACAGGGAAGACCGGAAACACCATATATTTT
TRBV6-5,12,NA,NA,TRBJ1-1,CASSERRVEAFF,TGTGCCAGCAGTGAACGGAGGGTTGAAGCTTTCTTT
TRBV19,12,NA,NA,TRBJ1-4,CASSWGYEKLFF,TGTGCCAGTAGTTGGGGCTATGAAAAACTGTTTTTT
TRBV27,17,NA,NA,TRBJ2-7,CASSLSPGGGGPYEQYF,TGTGCCAGCAGTTTAAGCCCGGGTGGCGGGGGCCCCTACGAGCAGTACTTC
TRBV5-1,13,NA,NA,TRBJ1-1,CASSFSRDKEAFF,TGCGCCAGCAGCTTTAGCCGGGACAAAGAAGCTTTCTTT
TRBV6-1,16,NA,NA,TRBJ1-3,CASSETGFPRGNTIYF,TGTGCCAGCAGTGAAACAGGCTTTCCCAGAGGAAACACCATATATTTT
TRBV4-2,17,TRBD1,NA,TRBJ1-1,CASSQGQGARLNTEAFF,TGTGCCAGCAGCCAGGGACAGGGGGCCCGGTTGAACACTGAAGCTTTCTTT
TRBV29-1,13,TRBD1,NA,TRBJ1-2,CSVEQGAWDGYTF,TGCAGCGTTGAGCAGGGGGCGTGGGATGGCTACACCTTC
TRBV18,14,NA,NA,TRBJ1-6,CASSVGGGDSPLHF,TGTGCCAGCTCCGTCGGCGGAGGGGATTCACCCCTCCACTTT
TRBV6-5,15,NA,once,TRBJ1-1,CASSYSDKANTEAFF,TGTGCCAGCAGTTACTCGGACAAAGCAAACACTGAAGCTTTCTTT
TRBV7-9,16,NA,NA,TRBJ2-5,CASSWRTDPFVETQYF,TGTGCCAGCAGCTGGAGGACAGATCCTTTCGTTGAGACCCAGTACTTC
TRBV5-4,14,NA,NA,TRBJ2-1,CASSFSSSYNEQFF,TGTGCCAGCAGCTTTAGCAGCTCCTACAATGAGCAGTTCTTC
TRBV19,17,NA,NA,TRBJ2-1,CASSSSTPRWIYNEQFF,TGTGCCAGTAGTTCTTCTACTCCCAGGTGGATATACAATGAGCAGTTCTTC
TRBV10-1,13,NA,NA,TRBJ1-1,CASSRRGGTEAFF,TGCGCCAGCAGTCGACGAGGGGGCACTGAAGCTTTCTTT
TRBV7-2,16,NA,NA,TRBJ2-3,CASSLVSTGGTDTQYF,TGTGCCAGCAGCTTAGTTTCTACGGGAGGCACAGATACGCAGTATTTT
TRBV5-1,14,NA,NA,TRBJ2-7,CASSLGAPGQEQYF,TGCGCCAGCAGCTTGGGCGCACCCGGACAGGAGCAGTACTTC
TRBV7-2,15,NA,once,TRBJ1-5,CASTPGLTSNQPQHF,TGTGCCAGCACCCCTGGGCTAACAAGCAATCAGCCCCAGCATTTT
TRBV7-9,15,TRBD2,NA,TRBJ2-2,CASSFSGVLTGELFF,TGTGCCAGCAGCTTTAGCGGGGTTCTTACCGGGGAGCTGTTTTTT
TRBV19,12,TRBD1,NA,TRBJ2-7,CASSTTGDEQYF,TGTGCCAGTAGTACAACAGGGGATGAGCAGTACTTC
TRBV9,16,TRBD1,NA,TRBJ1-4,CASSAGTARTNEKLFF,TGTGCCAGCAGCGCTGGGACAGCTAGAACTAATGAAAAACTGTTTTTT
TRBV19,14,TRBD1,once,TRBJ1-4,CASRDPTGDEKLFF,TGTGCCAGTAGGGATCCTACAGGGGATGAAAAACTGTTTTTT
TRBV6-6,15,TRBD1,once,TRBJ2-3,CASSYLRGQTDTQYF,TGTGCCAGCAGTTACCTCAGGGGGCAGACAGATACGCAGTATTTT
TRBV7-9,16,TRBD1,NA,TRBJ1-1,CASSLLGQGAATEAFF,TGTGCCAGCAGCTTGCTAGGCCAGGGGGCGGCCACTGAAGCTTTCTTT
TRBV10-2,12,NA,NA,TRBJ2-7,CASSESHYEQYF,TGCGCCAGCAGTGAGTCCCACTACGAGCAGTACTTC
TRBV9,14,TRBD1,NA,TRBJ2-2,CASSGQGAAGELFF,TGTGCCAGCAGCGGACAGGGGGCGGCCGGGGAGCTGTTTTTT
TRBV19,15,NA,NA,TRBJ1-4,CASSPGDSTNEKLFF,TGTGCCAGTAGCCCGGGAGACTCAACTAATGAAAAACTGTTTTTT